What follows are 25 T cell receptor beta chains derived from one specimen sequenced in a study of T cells in localized non-small cell lung cancer (TCRdb year 2020). Receptors were amplified or captured by the immunoSEQ multiplex PCR assay. TCRdb stores this immuneACCESS table with in-frame sequences only. Part of the clones is absent; in the studies checked, under half of the shortfall reflects unresolved V genes, and no reason is known for the rest. The sample table lists nearly 35,000 clones, 85% to 95% of them with a count of one. The top ten constitute about 11% of the sample. The input for sequencing was peripheral blood mononuclear cells, taken before any cancer treatment. The origin of the receptors is a female donor at least 60 years old with stage II lung adenocarcinoma.

This sequence joins TRBV5-4 and TRBJ1-1, with a tentative D call TRBD1 (6 bases). The CDR3 consists of 14 residues. Trimming removed 4 bases from V and 4 bases from J, with 14 bases in between. In germline, CDR1 is SGHNT, CDR2 YYREEE (reference sequence). CDR3 nucleotides: TGTGCCAGCAGCCCTGGCGGGGGGGCCACTGAAGCTTTCTTT. Translating gives CASSPGGGATEAFF. The full variable domain, in which reference TRBV5-4 and TRBJ1-1 provide the parts outside the CDR3, is ETGVTQSPTHLIKTRGQQVTLRCSSQSGHNTVSWYQQALGQGPQFIFQYYREEENGRGNFPPRFSGLQFPNYSSELNVNALELDDSALYLCASSPGGGATEAFFGQGTRLTVV.

This chain uses TRBV30 with TRBJ1-5; D remains ambiguous. Trimming left V 2 bases short and J 5 bases short, with 10 bases between. Germline V gene lookup returns CDR1 GTSNPN and CDR2 SVGIG (reference sequence). The CDR3 is made up of 13 amino acids. As DNA, the CDR3 is TGTGCCTGGAGTCCTTCGGGAGATCAGCCCCAGCATTTT. Its translation: CAWSPSGDQPQHF.

This chain links TRBV28 with TRBJ1-1, with D maybe TRBD1 (5 bases). The length of the CDR3 is 14 residues. In germline, CDR1 is MDHEN, CDR2 SYDVKM. Trimming took 5 bases from V and 4 from J, leaving 14 bases between them. CDR3 sequence reads: CASSRASRGTEAFF. The CDR3 DNA reads as TGTGCCAGCAGTCGGGCCTCGAGGGGCACTGAAGCTTTCTTT.

J is TRBJ1-6 and V is TRBV5-5, with 7 positions matching TRBD1. Per germline, CDR1 SGHKS and CDR2 YYEKEE (reference sequence). CDR3 length equals 15 residues. V was clipped by 4 bases and J by 8 bases; unmatched bases: 9. The CDR3 sequence is CASSTRDSSDSPLHF. CDR3 sequence (DNA): TGTGCCAGCAGCACCCGGGACAGCTCAGATTCACCCCTCCACTTT. Looking up the rest from reference TRBV5-5 and TRBJ1-6 gives the full variable domain: DAGVTQSPTHLIKTRGQQVTLRCSPISGHKSVSWYQQVLGQGPQFIFQYYEKEERGRGNFPDRFSARQFPNYSSELNVNALLLGDSALYLCASSTRDSSDSPLHFGNGTRLTVT.

This chain connects TRBV2 to TRBJ1-5; D ambiguous. The CDR3 is made up of 15 amino acids. CDR1 SNHLY and CDR2 FYNNEI come from the germline V gene. Deletions cut 2 bases from V and 1 base from J, with 9 bases between. The CDR3: CASSEPSRSNQPQHF. DNA of the CDR3: TGTGCCAGCAGTGAACCGAGTAGGAGCAATCAGCCCCAGCATTTT. Drawing the rest from reference TRBV2 and TRBJ1-5, the complete variable domain is EPEVTQTPSHQVTQMGQEVILRCVPISNHLYFYWYRQILGQKVEFLVSFYNNEISEKSEIFDDQFSVERPDGSNFTLKIRSTKLEDSAMYFCASSEPSRSNQPQHFGDGTRLSIL.

The rearrangement uses TRBV7-9 and TRBJ2-1; possibly TRBD2 for D (5 bases). Trimming left V 1 base short and J 10 bases short, with 11 bases between. The CDR3 contains 13 residues. CDR1 is SEHNR and CDR2 is FQNEAQ in the germline V gene (reference sequence). The DNA for the CDR3 is TGTGCCAGCAGCTTAGGTCTAGCCGGCGAGCAGTTCTTC. Translation gives CASSLGLAGEQFF.

V usage is TRBV19 and J usage is TRBJ2-1, with 9 bases matching TRBD1. Germline CDR1 LNHDA, CDR2 SQIVND (reference sequence). The V gene end was trimmed by 4 bases and the J gene end by 5 bases; junction bases not matched to a gene: 3. This CDR3 comprises 14 residues. The CDR3 bases are TGTGCCAGTAGTAGGGACAGGGCCAACAATGAGCAGTTCTTC. The encoded protein is CASSRDRANNEQFF.

This chain uses TRBV6-1 with TRBJ2-1; 11 bases line up with TRBD1. J lost 8 bases, V lost 5 bases, and 5 bases had no gene match. The CDR3 has 14 residues. Germline values: CDR1 MNHNS, CDR2 SASEGT. This CDR3 reads CASSRDRGIHEQFF. The CDR3 nucleotides are TGTGCCAGCAGTCGGGACAGGGGGATCCATGAGCAGTTCTTC.

This clone was counted once. This chain links TRBV30 with TRBJ2-7; D is undetermined. Germline CDR1 is GTSNPN and CDR2 is SVGIG (reference sequence). The CDR3 runs 13 residues. V shed 3 bases and J shed 2 bases, with 11 bases lying between them. The CDR3 region has the DNA TGTGCCTGGAGAATAGGGATAGCCTACGAGCAGTACTTC. Encoded protein: CAWRIGIAYEQYF.

Only a few counts were recorded for this clone. The rearrangement links TRBV5-4 to TRBJ2-7; 13 bases match TRBD2. The germline CDR1 and CDR2 sequences are SGHNT and YYREEE (reference sequence). The V segment lost 2 bases and the J segment 3 bases; nucleotides outside the gene matches: 2. CDR3 length: 15 amino acids. CDR3 bases: TGTGCCAGCAGCTTAGGGACTAGCGGGATCTACGAGCAGTACTTC. It translates to CASSLGTSGIYEQYF.

The chain uses TRBV15 and TRBJ1-5; 10 bases are a match to TRBD1. V shed 2 bases, J shed 7 bases, and the junction held 8 bases outside the gene matches. The CDR3 is made up of 16 amino acids. Germline loops: CDR1 LNHNV, CDR2 YYDKDF (reference sequence). The CDR3 DNA follows: TGTGCCACCAGCAGATCCGGGACAGGGGCAGGACAGCCCCAGCATTTT. Its translation is CATSRSGTGAGQPQHF.

This chain uses TRBV30 with TRBJ2-1, with 9 bases aligning to TRBD2. Germline V gene sequence: CDR1 GTSNPN, CDR2 SVGIG (reference sequence). This CDR3 is 17 amino acids long. The trim removed 0 bases at V and 0 bases at J, leaving 6 bases unmatched. DNA for the CDR3: TGTGCCTGGAGTGTAAGGCTAGCGGGGAGCTCCTACAATGAGCAGTTCTTC. It translates to CAWSVRLAGSSYNEQFF.

This chain connects TRBV9 to TRBJ1-2; no clear D gene. The V gene lost 0 bases and the J gene lost 8 bases, with 17 bases spanning the gap. Germline V gives CDR1 SGDLS, CDR2 YYNGEE. The CDR3 covers 15 residues. The CDR3 DNA reads TGTGCCAGCAGCGTAGTAACACCGCCGGGCCGGGGCTACACCTTC. As protein: CASSVVTPPGRGYTF.

This chain joins TRBV27 and TRBJ1-1; D ambiguous. Trimming pared 1 base from V and 5 bases from J, leaving 8 bases between. The germline CDR1 and CDR2 sequences are MNHEY and SMNVEV (reference sequence). The CDR3 is 13 residues long. CDR3 sequence (DNA): TGTGCCAGCAGTTTATACCGATTGACTGAAGCTTTCTTT. It specifies CASSLYRLTEAFF.

In this sample, this clone turned up once. The genes are TRBV18 and TRBJ2-3; D unclear. V was clipped by 3 bases and J by 2 bases, with 6 bases between them. Per the germline V gene, CDR1 is KGHSH and CDR2 is LQKENI. This CDR3 spans 13 amino acids. The DNA for the CDR3 is TGTGCCAGCTCACCCCCTAACACAGATACGCAGTATTTT. This sequence encodes CASSPPNTDTQYF.

V and J are TRBV5-1 and TRBJ2-7, with 14 bases matching TRBD2. CDR1 is SGHRS and CDR2 is YFSETQ in the germline V gene. CDR3 length: 16 amino acids. V lost 3 bases to trimming and J lost 5 bases; unmatched junction nucleotides: 7. This CDR3 is CASSSGTSGRINEQYF. The CDR3 region has the DNA TGCGCCAGCAGCTCCGGGACTAGCGGGAGAATAAACGAGCAGTACTTC.

The genes are TRBV5-1 and TRBJ1-6; 9 bases map to TRBD1. This CDR3 is 15 amino acids long. CDR1 and CDR2 from the germline V gene are SGHRS and YFSETQ. The trim removed 2 bases at V and 5 bases at J, leaving 2 bases unmatched. This CDR3 reads CASSLRTGDNSPLHF. The CDR3 DNA sequence: TGCGCCAGCAGCTTAAGGACAGGGGATAATTCACCCCTCCACTTT.

J is TRBJ2-7 and V is TRBV30; TRBD1 matches 8 bases. Germline lookup yields CDR1 GTSNPN and CDR2 SVGIG (reference sequence). The CDR3 length is 13 residues. The V segment lost 1 base and the J segment 3 bases; nucleotides outside the gene matches: 2. CDR3 in DNA: TGTGCCTGGAGTGGGACAGGGAACTACGAGCAGTACTTC. Residues: CAWSGTGNYEQYF.

The gene calls are TRBV7-9 and TRBJ2-5, with TRBD2 as a possible D gene (5 bases). The V and J ends lost 8 bases and 5 bases respectively, with 18 bases between them. Germline CDR1 and CDR2: SEHNR and FQNEAQ (reference sequence). The CDR3 length is 14 residues. The CDR3 spells CASESPGGRETQYF. Written as DNA, the CDR3 is TGTGCCAGCGAATCTCCAGGAGGAAGGGAGACCCAGTACTTC.

The chain joins TRBV5-1 to TRBJ2-5; 7 bases agree with TRBD2. CDR1 is SGHRS and CDR2 is YFSETQ in the germline V gene. The V segment lost 1 base and the J segment 3 bases; nucleotides outside the gene matches: 0. CDR3 length: 13 amino acids. In nucleotides, the CDR3 is TGCGCCAGCAGCTTGCTAGCGGAAGAGACCCAGTACTTC. Its translation is CASSLLAEETQYF.

The V gene is TRBV27, the J gene TRBJ2-7; 8 bases are shared with TRBD1. The V and J ends lost 4 bases and 2 bases, in that order; junction bases with no gene match: 1. Germline lookup yields CDR1 MNHEY and CDR2 SMNVEV (reference sequence). The CDR3 consists of 13 residues. The CDR3 spells CASSWTGTYEQYF. CDR3 nucleotide sequence: TGTGCCAGCAGTTGGACAGGGACCTACGAGCAGTACTTC.

This chain connects TRBV28 to TRBJ2-3; D not resolved. Trimming took off 8 bases at V and 6 bases at J, with 9 bases between the two ends. The CDR3 sequence is 11 residues long. Germline V CDR1 and CDR2: MDHEN, SYDVKM. CDR3 sequence: CASGVGDTQYF. The CDR3 DNA is TGTGCCAGCGGTGTAGGTGATACGCAGTATTTT.

The chain couples TRBV5-6 to TRBJ2-1, with 7 bases lining up with TRBD1. The length of the CDR3 is 13 residues. J was trimmed by 5 bases and V by 5 bases; bases with no gene match: 4. Germline lookup yields CDR1 SGHDT and CDR2 YYEEEE. The CDR3 here is CASSWDRDNEQFF. The CDR3 nucleotides read TGTGCCAGCAGTTGGGACAGAGACAATGAGCAGTTCTTC.

The chain combines TRBV5-8 with TRBJ1-1; weak D call: TRBD1 (6 bases). Germline values: CDR1 SGHTS, CDR2 YDEGEE. The V and J ends lost 2 bases and 4 bases respectively, with 12 bases between them. The CDR3 extends over 14 amino acids. The CDR3 DNA is TGTGCCAGCAGCTTAGTACAGGGTCGCACTGAAGCTTTCTTT. It translates to CASSLVQGRTEAFF.

The V and J genes are TRBV7-2 and TRBJ1-1, with D possibly matching TRBD1 (5 bases). Germline values: CDR1 SGHTA, CDR2 FQGNSA. Trimming cost V 3 bases and J 2 bases, with 7 bases left between them. The CDR3 sequence is 13 residues long. The CDR3 bases are TGTGCCAGCAGCTTGGACACAAACACTGAAGCTTTCTTT. It yields the protein CASSLDTNTEAFF.